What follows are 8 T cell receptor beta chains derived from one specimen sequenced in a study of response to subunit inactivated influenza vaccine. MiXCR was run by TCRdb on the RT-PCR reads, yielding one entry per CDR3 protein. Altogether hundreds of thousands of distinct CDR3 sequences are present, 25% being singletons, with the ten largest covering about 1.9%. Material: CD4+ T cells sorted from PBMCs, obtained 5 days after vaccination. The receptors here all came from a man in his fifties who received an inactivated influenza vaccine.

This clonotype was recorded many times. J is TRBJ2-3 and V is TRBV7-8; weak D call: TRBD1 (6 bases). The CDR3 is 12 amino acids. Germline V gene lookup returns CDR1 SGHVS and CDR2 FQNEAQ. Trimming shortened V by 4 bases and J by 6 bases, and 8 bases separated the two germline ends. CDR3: CASSSGVDTQYF. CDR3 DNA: TGTGCCAGCAGCTCAGGGGTCGATACGCAGTATTTT.

The CDR3 DNA follows: TGTGCCAGCCTTCTAGGGGTTAGCACAGATACGCAGTATTTT. Translating gives CASLLGVSTDTQYF. V gene TRBV7-9 combines with J gene TRBJ2-3, with D possibly being TRBD1 (5 bases). The V gene's germline CDR1 is SEHNR and CDR2 FQNEAQ (reference sequence). The CDR3 is 14 amino acids. Trimming cost V 8 bases and J 0 bases, with 12 bases left between them.

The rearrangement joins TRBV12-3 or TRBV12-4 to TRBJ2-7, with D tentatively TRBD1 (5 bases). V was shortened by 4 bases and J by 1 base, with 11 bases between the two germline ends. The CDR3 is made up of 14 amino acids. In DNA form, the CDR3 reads TGTGCCAGCAGTTCCTGGGGCAGTTCCTACGAGCAGTACTTC. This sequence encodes CASSSWGSSYEQYF.

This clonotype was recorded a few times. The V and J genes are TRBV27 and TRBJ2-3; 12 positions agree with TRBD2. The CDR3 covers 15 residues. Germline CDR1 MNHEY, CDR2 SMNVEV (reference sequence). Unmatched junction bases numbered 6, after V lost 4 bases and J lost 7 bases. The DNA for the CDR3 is TGTGCCAGCAGTTCAACTAGCGGGAGGATAAATACGCAGTATTTT. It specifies CASSSTSGRINTQYF.

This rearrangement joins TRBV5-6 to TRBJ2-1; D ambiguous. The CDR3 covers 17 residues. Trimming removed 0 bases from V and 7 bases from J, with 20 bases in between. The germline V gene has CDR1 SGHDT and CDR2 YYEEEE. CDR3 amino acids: CASSLGYETVRLNEQFF. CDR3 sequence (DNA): TGTGCCAGCAGCTTGGGGTATGAGACTGTGAGGCTAAATGAGCAGTTCTTC. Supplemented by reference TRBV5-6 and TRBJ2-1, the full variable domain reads DAGVTQSPTHLIKTRGQQVTLRCSPKSGHDTVSWYQQALGQGPQFIFQYYEEEERQRGNFPDRFSGHQFPNYSSELNVNALLLGDSALYLCASSLGYETVRLNEQFFGPGTRLTVL.

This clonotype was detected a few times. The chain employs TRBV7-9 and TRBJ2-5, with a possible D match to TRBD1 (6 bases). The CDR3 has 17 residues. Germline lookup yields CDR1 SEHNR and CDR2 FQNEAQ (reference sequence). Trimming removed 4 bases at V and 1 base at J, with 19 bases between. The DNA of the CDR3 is TGTGCCAGCAGCTACGGAATCGGGACAAGCCTCCAAGAGACCCAGTACTTC. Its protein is CASSYGIGTSLQETQYF.

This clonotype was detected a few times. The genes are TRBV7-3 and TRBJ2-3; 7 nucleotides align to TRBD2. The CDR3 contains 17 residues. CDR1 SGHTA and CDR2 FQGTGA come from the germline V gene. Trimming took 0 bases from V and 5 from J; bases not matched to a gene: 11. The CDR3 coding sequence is TGTGCCAGCAGCTTAACGTATCCGGGAGGAGGAATAGATACGCAGTATTTT. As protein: CASSLTYPGGGIDTQYF.

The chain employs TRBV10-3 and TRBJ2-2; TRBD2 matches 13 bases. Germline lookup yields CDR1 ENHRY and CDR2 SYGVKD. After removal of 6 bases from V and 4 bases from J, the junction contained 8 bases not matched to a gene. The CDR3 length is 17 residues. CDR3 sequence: CAISGGLAGALTGELFF. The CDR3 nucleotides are TGTGCCATCAGCGGAGGACTAGCGGGAGCGCTCACCGGGGAGCTGTTTTTT.